These 2 T cell receptor beta chains originate from one sample sequenced in a study of neurological immune-mediated disorders. TCRdb re-called the 5' RACE reads with MiXCR, one entry per CDR3 protein. The repertoire holds about 55,000 distinct CDR3 sequences, just under 4% seen once, with 1.9% in the top ten. The sample taken for sequencing was CD4+ T cells from blood. The receptors stem from a woman in her thirties or forties with multiple sclerosis.

This clonotype has ten or more counts. V usage is TRBV24-1 and J usage is TRBJ2-3; 7 positions agree with TRBD2. The CDR3 loop spans 15 amino acids. The J segment lost 5 bases and the V segment lost 4 bases, leaving 8 bases of the junction unmatched. Per germline, CDR1 KGHDR and CDR2 SFDVKD. The CDR3 reads CATSDPRLAGDTQYF. As DNA, the CDR3 is TGTGCCACCAGTGACCCTAGACTAGCTGGAGATACGCAGTATTTT.

This clonotype showed up many times. This rearrangement joins TRBV5-5 to TRBJ1-2, with TRBD1 matching over 7 bases. Germline values: CDR1 SGHKS, CDR2 YYEKEE (reference sequence). The CDR3 consists of 15 residues. V dropped 2 bases and J dropped 0; count of bases not matched to a gene: 4. This chain's CDR3 is CASSLQGTANYGYTF. Here the CDR3 DNA reads TGTGCCAGCAGCTTACAGGGGACCGCTAACTATGGCTACACCTTC.